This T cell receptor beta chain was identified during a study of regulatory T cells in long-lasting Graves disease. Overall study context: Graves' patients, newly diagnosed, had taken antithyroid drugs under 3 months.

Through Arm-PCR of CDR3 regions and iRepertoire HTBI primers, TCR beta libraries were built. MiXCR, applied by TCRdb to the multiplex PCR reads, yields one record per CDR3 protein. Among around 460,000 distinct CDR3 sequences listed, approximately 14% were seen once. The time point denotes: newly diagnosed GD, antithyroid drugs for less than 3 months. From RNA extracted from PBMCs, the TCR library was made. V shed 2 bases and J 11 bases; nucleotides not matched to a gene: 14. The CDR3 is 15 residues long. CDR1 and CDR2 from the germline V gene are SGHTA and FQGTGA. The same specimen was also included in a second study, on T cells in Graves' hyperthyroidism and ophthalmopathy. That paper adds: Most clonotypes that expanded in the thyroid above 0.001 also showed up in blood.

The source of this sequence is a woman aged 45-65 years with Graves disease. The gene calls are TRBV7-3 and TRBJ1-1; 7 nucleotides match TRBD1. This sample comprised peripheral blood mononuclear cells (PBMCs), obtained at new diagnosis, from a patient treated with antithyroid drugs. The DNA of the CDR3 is TGTGCCAGCAGCTTAGGGGAAACGACAGGGACTAAGGCTTTCTTT. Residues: CASSLGETTGTKAFF. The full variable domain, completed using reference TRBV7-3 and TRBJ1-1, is GAGVSQTPSNKVTEKGKYVELRCDPISGHTALYWYRQSLGQGPEFLIYFQGTGAADDSGLPNDRFFAVRPEGSVSTLKIQRTERGDSAVYLCASSLGETTGTKAFFGQGTRLTVV.